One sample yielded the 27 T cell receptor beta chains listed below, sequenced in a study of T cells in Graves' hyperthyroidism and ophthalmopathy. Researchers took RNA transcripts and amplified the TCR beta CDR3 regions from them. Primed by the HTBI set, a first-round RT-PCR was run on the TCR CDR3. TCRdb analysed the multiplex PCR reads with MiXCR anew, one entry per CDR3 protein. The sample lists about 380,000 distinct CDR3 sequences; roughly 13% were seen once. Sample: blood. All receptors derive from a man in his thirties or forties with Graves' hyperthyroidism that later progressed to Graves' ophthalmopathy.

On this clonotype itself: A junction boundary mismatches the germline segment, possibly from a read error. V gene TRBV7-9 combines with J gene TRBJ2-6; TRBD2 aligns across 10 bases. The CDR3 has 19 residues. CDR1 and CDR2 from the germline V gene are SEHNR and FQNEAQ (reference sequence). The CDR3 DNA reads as TGCGCCAGCAGCTCCTCCCCGGGACTAGCGAGGAGTGGGGCCAACGTCCTGACTTTC. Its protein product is CASSSSPGLARSGANVLTF. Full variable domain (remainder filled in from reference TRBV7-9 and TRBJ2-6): DTGVSQNPRHKITKRGQNVTFRCDPISEHNRLYWYRQTLGQGPEFLTYFQNEAQLEKSRLLSDRFSAERPKGSFSTLEIQRTEQGDSAMYLCASSSSPGLARSGANVLTFGAGSRLTVL.

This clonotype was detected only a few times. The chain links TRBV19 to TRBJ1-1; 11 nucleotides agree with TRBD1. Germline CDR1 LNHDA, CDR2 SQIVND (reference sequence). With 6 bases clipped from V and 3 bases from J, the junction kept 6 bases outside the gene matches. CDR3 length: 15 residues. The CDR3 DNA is TGTGCCAGTAGAGGACAGGGGGCGCAGGACACTGAAGCTTTCTTT. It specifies CASRGQGAQDTEAFF.

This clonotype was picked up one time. The CDR3 region has the DNA TGTGCCAGCAGCCCCGCCGTGGGGGGGGTCTACGAGCAGTACTTC. Its translation is CASSPAVGGVYEQYF. The genes are TRBV7-3 and TRBJ2-7; 7 bases match TRBD2. The V gene's germline CDR1 is SGHTA and CDR2 FQGTGA. The CDR3 is 15 amino acids. The junction had 10 bases not matched to a gene; V was cut back by 5 bases and J by 3 bases.

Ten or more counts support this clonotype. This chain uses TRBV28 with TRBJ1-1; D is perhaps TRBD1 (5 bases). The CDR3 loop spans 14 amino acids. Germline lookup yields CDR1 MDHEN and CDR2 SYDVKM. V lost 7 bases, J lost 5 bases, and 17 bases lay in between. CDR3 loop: CASTLGGGVTEAFF. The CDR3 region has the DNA TGTGCCAGCACCTTGGGGGGGGGGGTAACTGAAGCTTTCTTT.

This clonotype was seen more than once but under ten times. Here the CDR3 reads CASSFVRAGLGQYF. The CDR3 DNA reads as TGTGCCAGCAGTTTTGTCAGAGCGGGGTTAGGGCAGTACTTC. The J gene is TRBJ2-7, the V gene TRBV12-3 or TRBV12-4; 7 bases align to TRBD2. The V segment lost 3 bases and the J segment 9 bases; nucleotides outside the gene matches: 11. The CDR3 contains 14 residues.

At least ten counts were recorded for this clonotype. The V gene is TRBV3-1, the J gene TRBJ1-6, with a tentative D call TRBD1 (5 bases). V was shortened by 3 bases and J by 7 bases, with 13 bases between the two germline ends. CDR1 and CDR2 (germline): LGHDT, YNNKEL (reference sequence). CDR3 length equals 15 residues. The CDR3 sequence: CASSHPAGLNSPLHF. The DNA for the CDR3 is TGTGCCAGCAGCCATCCCGCAGGGTTAAATTCACCCCTCCACTTT.

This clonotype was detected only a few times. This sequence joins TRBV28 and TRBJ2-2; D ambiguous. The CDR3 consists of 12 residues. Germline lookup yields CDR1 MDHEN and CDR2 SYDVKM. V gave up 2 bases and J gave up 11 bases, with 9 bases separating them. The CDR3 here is CASSLALLELFF. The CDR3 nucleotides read TGTGCCAGCAGTTTAGCCCTTCTCGAGCTGTTTTTT. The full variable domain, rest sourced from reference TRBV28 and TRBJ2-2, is DVKVTQSSRYLVKRTGEKVFLECVQDMDHENMFWYRQDPGLGLRLIYFSYDVKMKEKGDIPEGYSVSREKKERFSLILESASTNQTSMYLCASSLALLELFFGEGSRLTVL.

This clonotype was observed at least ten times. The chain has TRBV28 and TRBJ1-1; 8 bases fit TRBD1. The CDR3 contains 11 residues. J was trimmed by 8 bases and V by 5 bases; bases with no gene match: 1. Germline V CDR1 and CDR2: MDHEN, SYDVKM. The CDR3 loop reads CASSRDREAFF. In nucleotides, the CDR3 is TGTGCCAGCAGTCGGGACAGGGAAGCTTTCTTT.

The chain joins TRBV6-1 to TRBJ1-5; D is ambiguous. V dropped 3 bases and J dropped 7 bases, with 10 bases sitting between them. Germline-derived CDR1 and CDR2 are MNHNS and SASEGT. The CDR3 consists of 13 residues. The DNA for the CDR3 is TGTGCCAGCAGTGACACCCAGCGCCAGCCCCAGCATTTT. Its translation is CASSDTQRQPQHF.

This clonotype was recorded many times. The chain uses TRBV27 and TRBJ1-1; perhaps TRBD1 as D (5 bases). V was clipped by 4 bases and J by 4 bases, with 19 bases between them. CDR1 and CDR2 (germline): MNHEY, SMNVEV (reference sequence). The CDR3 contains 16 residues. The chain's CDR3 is CASSYSLLGHSTEAFF. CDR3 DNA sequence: TGTGCCAGCAGTTATTCTCTCCTCGGACACAGCACTGAAGCTTTCTTT.

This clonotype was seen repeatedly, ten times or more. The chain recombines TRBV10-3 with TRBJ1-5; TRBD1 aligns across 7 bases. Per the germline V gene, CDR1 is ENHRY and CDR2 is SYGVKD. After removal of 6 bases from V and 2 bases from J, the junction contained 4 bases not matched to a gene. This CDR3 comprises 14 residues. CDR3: CAIREGGGNQPQHF. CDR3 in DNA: TGTGCCATCAGGGAAGGGGGCGGCAATCAGCCCCAGCATTTT.

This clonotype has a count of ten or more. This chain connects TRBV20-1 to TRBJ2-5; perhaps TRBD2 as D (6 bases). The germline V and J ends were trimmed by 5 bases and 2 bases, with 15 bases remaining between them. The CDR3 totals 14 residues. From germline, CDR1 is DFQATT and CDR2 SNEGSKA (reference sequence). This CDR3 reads CSAGPGLRQETQYF. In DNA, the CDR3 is TGCAGTGCTGGGCCGGGACTTAGGCAAGAGACCCAGTACTTC.

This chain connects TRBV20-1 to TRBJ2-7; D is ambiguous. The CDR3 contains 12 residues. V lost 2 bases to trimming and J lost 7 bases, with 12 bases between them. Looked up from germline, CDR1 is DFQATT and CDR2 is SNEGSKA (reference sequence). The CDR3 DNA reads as TGCAGTGCTAGAACCTGGGTTGGGGAGCAGTACTTC. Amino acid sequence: CSARTWVGEQYF.

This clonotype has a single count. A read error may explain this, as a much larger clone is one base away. The CDR3 DNA sequence: TGTGCCAGCAGCCGAGACGGTTTTTCTGGAAACACCATATATTTT. It specifies CASSRDGFSGNTIYF. The chain recombines TRBV11-2 with TRBJ1-3; no reliable D call. The length of the CDR3 is 15 residues. In germline, CDR1 is SGHAT, CDR2 FQNNGV. V was shortened by 5 bases and J by 1 base, with 12 bases between the two germline ends.

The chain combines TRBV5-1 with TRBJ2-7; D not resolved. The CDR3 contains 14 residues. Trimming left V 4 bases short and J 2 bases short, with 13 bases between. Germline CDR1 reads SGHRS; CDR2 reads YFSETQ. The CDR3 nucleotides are TGCGCCAGCAGCCTGAAACAGCCGACCTACGAGCAGTACTTC. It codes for CASSLKQPTYEQYF.

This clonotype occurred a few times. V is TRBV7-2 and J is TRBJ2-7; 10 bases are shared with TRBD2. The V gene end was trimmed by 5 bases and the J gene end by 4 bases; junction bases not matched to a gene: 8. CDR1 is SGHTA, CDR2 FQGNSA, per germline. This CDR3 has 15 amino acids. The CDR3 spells CASSRSGGAGYEQYF. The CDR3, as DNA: TGTGCCAGCAGCCGAAGCGGGGGGGCCGGTTACGAGCAGTACTTC.

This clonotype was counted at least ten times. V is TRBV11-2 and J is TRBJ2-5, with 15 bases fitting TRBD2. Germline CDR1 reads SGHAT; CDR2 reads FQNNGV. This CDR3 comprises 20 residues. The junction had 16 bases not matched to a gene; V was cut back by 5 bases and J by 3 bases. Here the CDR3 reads CASSGQLGLAGGPFEETQYF. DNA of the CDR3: TGTGCCAGCAGCGGACAACTAGGACTAGCGGGGGGGCCGTTTGAAGAGACCCAGTACTTC.

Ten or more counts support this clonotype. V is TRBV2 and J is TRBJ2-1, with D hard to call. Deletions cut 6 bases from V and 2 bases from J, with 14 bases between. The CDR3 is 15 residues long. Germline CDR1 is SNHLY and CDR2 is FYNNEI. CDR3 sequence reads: CASRPRTGTYNEQFF. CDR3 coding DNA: TGTGCCAGCAGACCAAGGACCGGCACCTACAATGAGCAGTTCTTC.

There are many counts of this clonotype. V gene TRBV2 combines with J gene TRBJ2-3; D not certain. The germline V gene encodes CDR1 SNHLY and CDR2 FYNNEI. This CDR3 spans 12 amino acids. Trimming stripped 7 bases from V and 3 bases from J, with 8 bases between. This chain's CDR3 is CASIFLTDTQYF. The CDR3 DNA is TGTGCCAGCATCTTTCTGACAGATACGCAGTATTTT.

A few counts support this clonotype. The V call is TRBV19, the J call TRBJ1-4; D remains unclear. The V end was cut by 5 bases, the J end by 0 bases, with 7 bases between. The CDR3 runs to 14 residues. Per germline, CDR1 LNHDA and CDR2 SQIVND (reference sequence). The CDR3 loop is CASSSRTTNEKLFF. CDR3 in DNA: TGTGCCAGTAGTTCCCGCACAACTAATGAAAAACTGTTTTTT.

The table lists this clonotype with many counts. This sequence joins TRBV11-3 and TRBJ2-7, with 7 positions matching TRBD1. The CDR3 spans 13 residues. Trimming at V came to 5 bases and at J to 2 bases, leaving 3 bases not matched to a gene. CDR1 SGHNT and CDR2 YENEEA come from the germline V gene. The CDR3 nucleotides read TGTGCCAGCAGCGACAGGGTAGCCTACGAGCAGTACTTC. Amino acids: CASSDRVAYEQYF.

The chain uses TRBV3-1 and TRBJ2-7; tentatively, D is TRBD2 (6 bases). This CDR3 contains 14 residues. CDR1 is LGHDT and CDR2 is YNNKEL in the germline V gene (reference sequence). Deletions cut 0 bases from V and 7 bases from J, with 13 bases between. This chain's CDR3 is CASSQEPGGREQYF. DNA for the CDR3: TGTGCCAGCAGCCAAGAACCCGGGGGTCGGGAGCAGTACTTC.

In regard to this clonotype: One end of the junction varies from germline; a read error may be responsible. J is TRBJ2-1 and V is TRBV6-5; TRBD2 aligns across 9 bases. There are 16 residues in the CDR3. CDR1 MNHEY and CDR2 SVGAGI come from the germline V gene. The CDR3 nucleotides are TGTGCCAGCAGTGACTCGGCGGGGGGGGGGTACAATGAGCAGTTCTTC. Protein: CASSDSAGGGYNEQFF.

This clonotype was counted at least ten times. In nucleotides, the CDR3 is TGTGCCAGCAGTTTAGGAGACAGGGGGAACACTGAAGCTTTCTTT. Translating it yields CASSLGDRGNTEAFF. The chain couples TRBV12-3 or TRBV12-4 to TRBJ1-1, with 8 positions matching TRBD1. The CDR3 has 15 residues. V gave up 1 base and J gave up 1 base; unmatched junction bases: 2.

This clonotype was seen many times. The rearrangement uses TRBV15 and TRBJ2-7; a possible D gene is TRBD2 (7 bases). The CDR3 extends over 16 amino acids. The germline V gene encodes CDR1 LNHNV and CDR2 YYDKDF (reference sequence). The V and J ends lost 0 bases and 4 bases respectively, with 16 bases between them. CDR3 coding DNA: TGTGCCACCAGCAGAGAGGGGGGGACACCCTCGTACGAGCAGTACTTC. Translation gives CATSREGGTPSYEQYF.

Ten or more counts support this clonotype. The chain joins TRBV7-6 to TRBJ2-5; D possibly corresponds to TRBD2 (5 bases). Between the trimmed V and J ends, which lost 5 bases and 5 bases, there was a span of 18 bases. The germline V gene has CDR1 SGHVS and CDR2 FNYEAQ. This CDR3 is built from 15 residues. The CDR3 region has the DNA TGTGCCAGCAGCCCCCCTTGGAGCGGAAAGGAGACCCAGTACTTC. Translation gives CASSPPWSGKETQYF. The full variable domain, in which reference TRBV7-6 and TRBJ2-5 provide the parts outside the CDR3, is GAGVSQSPRYKVTKRGQDVALRCDPISGHVSLYWYRQALGQGPEFLTYFNYEAQQDKSGLPNDRFSAERPEGSISTLTIQRTEQRDSAMYRCASSPPWSGKETQYFGPGTRLLVL.

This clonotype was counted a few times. The DNA for the CDR3 is TGTGCCAGCTCACTTCGACAGGGGACGTATGTATCATACACTGAAGCTTTCTTT. Encoded protein: CASSLRQGTYVSYTEAFF. The chain links TRBV18 to TRBJ1-1; 8 bases are shared with TRBD1. This CDR3 spans 18 amino acids. The germline V gene encodes CDR1 KGHSH and CDR2 LQKENI. V lost 4 bases and J lost 3; bases outside the gene matches: 16.